The entry that follows covers one T cell receptor (beta chain) sequence. Its matching antigen is unknown. Germline values: CDR1 KGHSH, CDR2 LQKENI. With 2 bases clipped from V and 11 bases from J, the junction kept 7 bases outside the gene matches. This CDR3 is 13 amino acids long. 13 Jbeta primers and 60 Vbeta primers were used for the PCR. Study processing details: An analysis performed later counted roughly 80 million unique TCR beta chains (around 10 million of them shared). This table comes from immunoSEQ multiplex PCR, and its TCRdb copy is limited to in-frame clones, with some not included. V, J and clone size derive from that table, while D and trimming were established from the DNA sequence. This sample has approximately 61,000 clones, with about 80% found just once. These data originate in a study of cytomegalovirus exposure and HLA in healthy donors. Study-level results: It is likely that the observed cluster of highly shared sequence variants was a sequencing artifact. The later analysis indicated that the majority of CMV-associated TCR beta chains appeared HLA-restricted.

The material sequenced was PBMCs. This TCR derives from a man between 18 and 35 years old in good health and CMV-seropositive. This chain connects TRBV18 to TRBJ1-1; 8 bases fit TRBD1. The CDR3 region has the DNA TGTGCCAGCTCACCAGCTAACACAGGGGGGGCTTTCTTT. Protein product: CASSPANTGGAFF.